The T cell receptor beta chain under discussion was sequenced for a study of HIV-infected children after antiretroviral therapy interruption. A 3' RACE protocol on RNA, with unique molecular identifiers, produced the TCR library. TCRdb ran MiXCR on the 3' RACE reads and lists one entry per CDR3 protein. This table holds about 15,000 distinct CDR3 sequences, less than 4% found once. The CDR3 sequence is 18 residues long. The germline V gene has CDR1 SGHRS and CDR2 YFSETQ. The junction had 16 bases not matched to a gene; V was cut back by 1 base and J by 3 bases. Study outcomes and limitations: Naive CD4+ CDR3 sharing between time points fell after interruption began. The Gini coefficient of naive CD4+ repertoires rose, returning to baseline by 3 years.

This clonotype has a handful of counts. Its antigen is still unknown. Treatment: PENTA 11 planned treatment interruption arm or continuous ART arm. At least 24 weeks of at least three-drug ART, in children 2 to 15 years. The receptor was isolated from a child aged 2 to 17 with HIV. The sequencing used CD45RA+ CD4+ T cells from PBMCs, collected from a donor given antiretroviral therapy, either interrupted or continuous. Subset given: naive CD4+ CD45RA+ CD45RO- T cells. The gene calls are TRBV5-1 and TRBJ2-7, with 7 nucleotides matching TRBD1. This CDR3 reads CASSLRSLATGTFYEQYF. The CDR3 nucleotides read TGCGCCAGCAGCTTGAGGTCTCTCGCGACAGGGACCTTCTACGAGCAGTACTTC.